This T cell receptor beta chain appears in the sequencing data of a study of CD8+CD57+ T cells in acquired aplastic anemia. Across the study: Where healthy donors were concerned, CD4+ cells averaged around 9.9 million reads.

Overall study results and limits: In CD8+ cells, Simpson's diversity showed no significant difference between patients and controls.

Researchers used genomic DNA as the template to profile TCR beta VDJ and CDR3. TCRdb analysed the reads with MiXCR anew, one entry per CDR3 protein. Seen here are roughly 180,000 distinct CDR3 sequences, around 45% observed once, and the top ten hold around 2.7%. V was pared by 2 bases and J by 7 bases, with 2 bases of the junction left unmatched. The V gene's germline CDR1 is KGHDR and CDR2 SFDVKD. The CDR3 is 14 residues long. Comments on this clonotype: Its antigen is as yet unknown.

The origin of this receptor is a human donor in good health. V gene TRBV24-1 combines with J gene TRBJ1-5; 9 nucleotides line up with TRBD1. Sequencing used sorted CD4+, CD8+, or CD8+CD57+ T cells (not recorded which) from PBMCs. The CDR3 loop reads CATSDWGQGQPQHF. The DNA for the CDR3 is TGTGCCACCAGTGATTGGGGACAGGGACAGCCCCAGCATTTT.